This paragraph reports one T cell receptor beta chain. Measured with immunoSEQ multiplex PCR; TCRdb has only the in-frame clones, and not every one. This table holds some 90,000 clones, roughly 90% found once. V was cut by 4 bases and J by 3 bases, with 19 bases left in between. The CDR3 covers 16 residues. Germline assignment: CDR1 SQVTM and CDR2 ANQGSEA. This sample is drawn from a study of PD-L1 blockade in urothelial cancer. Time point reported: pretreatment peripheral blood. The receptor was derived from a woman older than 75 with urothelial cancer. The source was PBMCs, collected around atezolizumab (anti-PD-L1) treatment. V and J are TRBV29-1 and TRBJ2-1, with D perhaps TRBD2 (6 bases). The CDR3 reads CSVVGRDRQVYNEQFF. In nucleotides, the CDR3 is TGCAGCGTTGTGGGGCGGGACCGTCAAGTCTACAATGAGCAGTTCTTC.